This T cell receptor (beta chain) was sequenced in a study of blood T cell repertoires in COVID-19. Study summary: Some COVID-19 samples were acute and others convalescent; all came from the United States, Italy and Spain. PBMCs, B-cell-depleted T cells, or T cells were the source of the cDNA or gDNA that made up the material.

Sequencing used immunoSEQ multiplex PCR; TCRdb keeps in-frame clones, though not all of them. The sample shows more than 200,000 clones, roughly 83% of them seen only once. The CDR3 contains 15 residues. CDR1 and CDR2 (germline): MDHEN, SYDVKM. V gave up 4 bases and J gave up 4 bases; unmatched junction bases: 4. Sequenced input: peripheral blood. This sequence originates from a woman in her 70s with active or convalescent COVID-19. J is TRBJ2-1 and V is TRBV28; 10 bases agree with TRBD2. CDR3 loop: CASSSAAGGYNEQFF. CDR3 in DNA: TGTGCCAGCAGTTCTGCAGCGGGAGGGTACAATGAGCAGTTCTTC.